This T cell receptor beta chain stems from a study of identical twins. TCRdb ran MiXCR on the 5' RACE reads and lists one entry per CDR3 protein. The data contain roughly 770,000 distinct CDR3 sequences, over 15% of them singletons. Donors uniformly comprised healthy Caucasians. In its sample, this clonotype was seen a few times. Germline lookup yields CDR1 GTSNPN and CDR2 SVGIG (reference sequence). This CDR3 is built from 14 residues. V trimming: 6 bases; J trimming: 5 bases; junction bases outside the gene matches: 12. These data also featured in a second study, about T cells expressing NK-cell markers. This second study notes: CD3+CD56+NKG2C+, CD3+CD56+NKG2C- and CD3+CD56-NKG2C+ T cells, once sorted, supplied the TCR beta repertoires. In several donors, these clonotypes also led the CD3+CD56-NKG2C+ fraction.

The clonotype comes from a woman aged 18-29 years in good health. J is TRBJ2-5 and V is TRBV30; TRBD2 matches at 7 bases. Sample: PBMCs. The CDR3 loop is CACNLNWRGETQYF. CDR3 in DNA: TGTGCCTGTAACTTAAACTGGCGGGGGGAGACCCAGTACTTC.